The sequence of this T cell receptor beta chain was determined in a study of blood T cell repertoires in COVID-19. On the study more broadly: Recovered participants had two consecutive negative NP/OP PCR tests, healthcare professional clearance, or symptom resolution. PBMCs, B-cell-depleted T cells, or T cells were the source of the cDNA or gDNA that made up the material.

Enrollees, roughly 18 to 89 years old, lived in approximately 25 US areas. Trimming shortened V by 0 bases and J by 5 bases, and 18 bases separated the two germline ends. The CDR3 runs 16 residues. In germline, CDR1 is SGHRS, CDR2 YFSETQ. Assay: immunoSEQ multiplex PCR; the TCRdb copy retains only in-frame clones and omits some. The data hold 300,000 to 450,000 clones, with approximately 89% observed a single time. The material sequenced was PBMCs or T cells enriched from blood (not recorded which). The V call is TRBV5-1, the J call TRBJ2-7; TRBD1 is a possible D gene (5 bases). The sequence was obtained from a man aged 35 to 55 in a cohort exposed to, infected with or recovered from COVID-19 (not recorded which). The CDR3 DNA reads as TGCGCCAGCAGCTTGGCCGTCGTCCAGGGATCCAACGAGCAGTACTTC. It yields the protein CASSLAVVQGSNEQYF.